These T cell receptor beta chains were read from a single sample in a study of Graves' ophthalmopathy and Graves' hyperthyroidism. TCRdb analysed the multiplex PCR reads with MiXCR anew, one entry per CDR3 protein. There are approximately 210,000 distinct CDR3 sequences in the sample; over 25% occur only once, and 9.1% lies in the top ten. Material: peripheral blood. Receptors originate from a man aged 45-60 years with Graves' ophthalmopathy. CDR3s include the opening cysteine and the closing phenylalanine or tryptophan. The D gene is left open where the match is weak. Clone sizes are given selectively: once, few, many, or a class where the clone is expanded.

TRBV6-5	few	-	TRBJ1-2	TGTGCCAGCAGTTACTCGGGAGGACTACGATATGGCTACACCTTC	CASSYSGGLRYGYTF
TRBV6-2/TRBV6-3	many	TRBD1	TRBJ2-4	TGTGCCAGCAGCTCGACAGGGGATCTCTACCAAAACATTCAGTACTTC	CASSSTGDLYQNIQYF
TRBV5-1	-	TRBD1	TRBJ2-7	TGCGCCAGCAGCAAAGGGGACAGGGGGCCTTACGAGCAGTACTTC	CASSKGDRGPYEQYF
TRBV6-1	-	TRBD1	TRBJ1-5	TGTGCCAGCAGGAATAGGGACAGTAGCAATCAGCCCCAGCATTTT	CASRNRDSSNQPQHF
TRBV19	many	-	TRBJ1-6	TGTGCCAGTAGTATAGACGACGGAATTTATAATTCACCCCTCCACTTT	CASSIDDGIYNSPLHF
TRBV19	many	-	TRBJ2-4	TGTGCCAGTAGCAACCAGAAAGCCAAAAACATTCAGTACTTC	CASSNQKAKNIQYF
TRBV6-5	-	-	TRBJ1-1	TGTGCCAGCAGTTACGGTTCCAATGAAGCTTTCTTT	CASSYGSNEAFF
TRBV20-1	many	TRBD1	TRBJ1-6	TGCAGTGCTTCTAGGGACAGTTCCTCACCCCTCCACTTT	CSASRDSSSPLHF
TRBV29-1	many	TRBD1	TRBJ2-7	TGCAGCGTTGAGTGGGGGACAGGGAGAAACGAGCAGTACTTC	CSVEWGTGRNEQYF
TRBV13	many	TRBD1	TRBJ2-7	TGTGCCAGCAGCTTAGAACGATTGGGGCAGGGGGCCTACGAGCAGTACTTC	CASSLERLGQGAYEQYF
TRBV12-3/TRBV12-4	many	-	TRBJ1-1	TGTGCCAGCAGTTATATAGGACGCAACGAAGCTTTCTTT	CASSYIGRNEAFF
TRBV27	many	-	TRBJ2-2	TGTGCCAGCACCTATAAGAACACCGGGGAGCTGTTTTTT	CASTYKNTGELFF
TRBV19	many	-	TRBJ2-5	TGTGCCAGTAGTATAGGAGCAGGGAGTGGGACCCAGTACTTC	CASSIGAGSGTQYF
TRBV27	many	TRBD1	TRBJ2-7	TGTGCCAGCCGGGACAGAGGAGCCTACGAGCAGTACTTC	CASRDRGAYEQYF
TRBV6-5	many	TRBD1	TRBJ1-5	TGTGCCAGCAGTCCGGGACAGGGGGTTCGCAATCAGCCCCAGCATTTT	CASSPGQGVRNQPQHF
TRBV5-6	many	TRBD1	TRBJ2-7	TGTGCCAGCAGCGACAGGGCAAGCTCCTACGAGCAGTACTTC	CASSDRASSYEQYF
TRBV6-1	-	-	TRBJ1-1	TGTGCCAGCAGCCAAGTTGGGAGGGAAGCTTTCTTT	CASSQVGREAFF
TRBV7-3	many	-	TRBJ2-5	TGTGCCAGCAGCTTAATAGTGGGAGGTAGAGAGACCCAGTACTTC	CASSLIVGGRETQYF
TRBV24-1	-	TRBD2	TRBJ2-2	TGTGCCACCAGTGATAGCGGGAGTATCCGCACCGGGGGGCTGTTTTTT	CATSDSGSIRTGGLFF
TRBV5-1	many	-	TRBJ1-1	TGCGCCAGCAGCTTAGGGACCGGCATGAACACTGAAGCTTTCTTT	CASSLGTGMNTEAFF
TRBV6-5	many	-	TRBJ1-2	TGTGCCAGCAGTCGGACCCGAAACTATGGCTACACCTTC	CASSRTRNYGYTF
TRBV27	many	TRBD1	TRBJ1-1	TGTGCCAGCAGGGTGGCAGGGGGCGGCACTGAAGCTTTCTTT	CASRVAGGGTEAFF
TRBV6-1	-	-	TRBJ1-1	TGTGCCAGCTGGGGCAGGGGCGGAGAAGCTTTCTTT	CASWGRGGEAFF
TRBV7-8	many	-	TRBJ2-5	TGTGCCAGCAGCTTCGATAGGGACCTGGGGGAGACCCAGTACTTC	CASSFDRDLGETQYF
TRBV6-5	many	TRBD2	TRBJ2-2	TGTGCCAGCAGTTTCCCGGGACTAGCGGGCGTGGAGCTGTTTTTT	CASSFPGLAGVELFF
TRBV12-3/TRBV12-4	many	-	TRBJ2-7	TGTGCCAGCAGTCCTAATGTAAAGGGCGAGCAGTACTTC	CASSPNVKGEQYF
TRBV6-2/TRBV6-3	-	-	TRBJ1-3	TGTGCCAGCAGTTCCTATACCGGGACCGTAAACTCTGGAAACACCATATATTTT	CASSSYTGTVNSGNTIYF
TRBV28	many	TRBD1	TRBJ1-2	TGTGCCAGCCGACAGGGGACGGGCTACACCTTC	CASRQGTGYTF
TRBV20-1	many	-	TRBJ2-2	TGCAGTGCTAGAGTTGCAGGGAGGATCGGGGAGCTGTTTTTT	CSARVAGRIGELFF
TRBV6-1	many	-	TRBJ2-7	TGTGCCAGCAGCGGAAGGACTAACTACTACGAGCAGTACTTC	CASSGRTNYYEQYF
TRBV7-3	many	-	TRBJ2-2	TGTGCCAGCAGCTTAAACCCCCGGGACACCGGGGAGCTGTTTTTT	CASSLNPRDTGELFF
TRBV6-2/TRBV6-3	many	-	TRBJ2-7	TGTGCCAGCGGTAGAGGCTACGAGCAGTACTTC	CASGRGYEQYF
TRBV13	-	TRBD1	TRBJ2-5	TGTGCCAGCAGCATCCCCGACAGGGGGGAGACCCAGTACTTC	CASSIPDRGETQYF
TRBV4-1	-	-	TRBJ1-2	TGCGCCAGCAGCCAAACGGGACGGATCACCTTTAACTATGGCTACACCTTC	CASSQTGRITFNYGYTF
TRBV24-1	-	-	TRBJ2-7	TGTGCCAGCAGTGATTCCAAGACAGGCTACGAGCAGTACTTC	CASSDSKTGYEQYF
TRBV19	many	-	TRBJ2-7	TGTGCCAGTAGACCGACAGAGGTTCCCTATCGGTACGAGCAGTACTTC	CASRPTEVPYRYEQYF
TRBV11-2	-	TRBD2	TRBJ2-7	TGTGCCAGCAGCTGGACTAGCGGGGGGGCCTACGAGCAGTACTTC	CASSWTSGGAYEQYF
TRBV28	few	TRBD2	TRBJ2-5	TGTGCCAGCAGTTTAGCGGGAGGGCCGTTGGAGACCCAGTACTTC	CASSLAGGPLETQYF
TRBV10-1	many	TRBD2	TRBJ2-7	TGCGCCAGCAGTGAAGGGCTAGCGGGATACGAGCAGTACTTC	CASSEGLAGYEQYF
TRBV15	once	TRBD1	TRBJ2-7	TGTGCCACCAGCAGATCTACAGGGGGGTCCTACGAGCAGTACTTC	CATSRSTGGSYEQYF
TRBV27	many	-	TRBJ1-1	TGTGCCAGCAGTTTTATGGGCAGGAACACTGAAGCTTTCTTT	CASSFMGRNTEAFF
TRBV7-2	-	TRBD1	TRBJ1-2	TGTGCCAGCAGACGAACAGGGGGAGCCACTAACTATGGCTACACCTTC	CASRRTGGATNYGYTF
TRBV6-5	many	TRBD1	TRBJ2-6	TGTGCCAGCAGATCCGGGACAGTAGGGTCTGGGGCCAACGTCCTGACTTTC	CASRSGTVGSGANVLTF
TRBV5-1	many	TRBD1	TRBJ2-7	TGCGCCAGCAGCCTCGACAGGGGTTACAACGAGCAGTACTTC	CASSLDRGYNEQYF
TRBV7-9	many	-	TRBJ1-1	TGTGCCAGCAGCCCAGAGACGAAACGGCACACTGAAGCTTTCTTT	CASSPETKRHTEAFF
TRBV3-1	many	TRBD2	TRBJ2-7	TGTGCCAGCAGTACGACTAGCGGGACCGACTACGAGCAGTACTTC	CASSTTSGTDYEQYF
TRBV12-3/TRBV12-4	many	-	TRBJ1-1	TGTGCCAGCAGTTTAGAAGGGGCAGTGAACACTGAAGCTTTCTTT	CASSLEGAVNTEAFF
TRBV5-6	many	TRBD2	TRBJ2-7	TGTGCCAGCAGCCCAAATAGCGGGACCTCCTACGAGCAGTACTTC	CASSPNSGTSYEQYF